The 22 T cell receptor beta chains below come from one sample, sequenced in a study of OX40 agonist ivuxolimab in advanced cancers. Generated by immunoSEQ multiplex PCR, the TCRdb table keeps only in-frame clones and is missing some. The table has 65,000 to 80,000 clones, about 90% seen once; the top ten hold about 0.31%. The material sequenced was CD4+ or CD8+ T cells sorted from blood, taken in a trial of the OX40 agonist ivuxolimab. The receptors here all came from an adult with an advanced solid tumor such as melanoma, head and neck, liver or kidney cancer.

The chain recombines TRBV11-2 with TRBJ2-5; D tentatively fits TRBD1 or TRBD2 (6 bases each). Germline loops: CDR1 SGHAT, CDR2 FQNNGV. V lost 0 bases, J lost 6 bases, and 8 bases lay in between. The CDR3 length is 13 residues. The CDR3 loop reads CASSLDGGQTQYF. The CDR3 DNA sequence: TGTGCCAGCAGCTTAGATGGGGGGCAGACCCAGTACTTC.

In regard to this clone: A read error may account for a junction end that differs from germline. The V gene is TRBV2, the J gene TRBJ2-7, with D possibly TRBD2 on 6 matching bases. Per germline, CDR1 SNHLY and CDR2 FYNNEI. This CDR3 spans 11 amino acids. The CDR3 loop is CASSDLSGVVF. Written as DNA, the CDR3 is TGTGCCAGCAGTGATCTTAGCGGTGTAGTCTTC.

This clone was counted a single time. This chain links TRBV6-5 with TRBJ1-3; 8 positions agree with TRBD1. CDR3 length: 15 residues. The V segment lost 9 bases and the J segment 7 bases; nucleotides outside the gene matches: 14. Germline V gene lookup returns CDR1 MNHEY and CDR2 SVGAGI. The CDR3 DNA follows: TGTGCCAGTGGTGGGGGCAGGGGGCGGAGGAACACCATATATTTT. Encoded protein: CASGGGRGRRNTIYF.

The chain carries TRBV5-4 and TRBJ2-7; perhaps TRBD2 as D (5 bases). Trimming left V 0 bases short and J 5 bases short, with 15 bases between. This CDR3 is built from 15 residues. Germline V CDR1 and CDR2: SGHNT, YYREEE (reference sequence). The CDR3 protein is CASSLGVEGFNEQYF. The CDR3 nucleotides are TGTGCCAGCAGCTTGGGGGTCGAGGGATTTAACGAGCAGTACTTC.

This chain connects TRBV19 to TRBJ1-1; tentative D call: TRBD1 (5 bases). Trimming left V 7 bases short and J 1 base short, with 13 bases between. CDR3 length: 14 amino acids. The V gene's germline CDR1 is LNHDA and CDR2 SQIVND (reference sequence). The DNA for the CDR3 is TGTGCCAGTATAGATCTGGGGCAGAACACTGAAGCTTTCTTT. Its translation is CASIDLGQNTEAFF.

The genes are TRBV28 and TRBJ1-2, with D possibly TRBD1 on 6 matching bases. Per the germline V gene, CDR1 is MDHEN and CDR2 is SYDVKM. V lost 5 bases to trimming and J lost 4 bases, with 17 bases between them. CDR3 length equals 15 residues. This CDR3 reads CASSEKWGAAYGYTF. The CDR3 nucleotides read TGTGCCAGCAGTGAAAAGTGGGGGGCGGCCTATGGCTACACCTTC.

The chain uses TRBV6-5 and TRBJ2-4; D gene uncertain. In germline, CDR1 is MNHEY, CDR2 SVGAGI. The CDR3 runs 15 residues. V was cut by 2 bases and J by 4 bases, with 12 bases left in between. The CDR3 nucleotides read TGTGCCAGCAGTTACAACCCTGCTTGGAAAAACATTCAGTACTTC. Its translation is CASSYNPAWKNIQYF.

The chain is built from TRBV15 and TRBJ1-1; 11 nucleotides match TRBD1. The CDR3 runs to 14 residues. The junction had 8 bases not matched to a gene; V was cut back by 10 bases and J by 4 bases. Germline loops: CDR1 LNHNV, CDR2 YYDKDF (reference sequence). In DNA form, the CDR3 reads TGTGCCATTACGCCGGGACAGGGGGTCACTGAAGCTTTCTTT. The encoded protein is CAITPGQGVTEAFF.

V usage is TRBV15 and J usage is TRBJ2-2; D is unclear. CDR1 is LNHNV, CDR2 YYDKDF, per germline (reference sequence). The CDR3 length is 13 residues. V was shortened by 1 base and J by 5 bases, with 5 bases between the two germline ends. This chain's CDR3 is CATSRVTTGELFF. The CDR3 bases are TGTGCCACCAGCAGAGTTACGACCGGGGAGCTGTTTTTT.

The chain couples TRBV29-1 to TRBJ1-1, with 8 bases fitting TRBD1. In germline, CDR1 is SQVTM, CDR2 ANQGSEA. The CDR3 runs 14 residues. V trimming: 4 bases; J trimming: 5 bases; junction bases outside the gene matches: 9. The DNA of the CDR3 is TGCAGCGTTGCCGTACAGGGGGTTGGGACTGAAGCTTTCTTT. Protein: CSVAVQGVGTEAFF. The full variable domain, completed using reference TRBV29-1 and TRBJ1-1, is SAVISQKPSRDICQRGTSLTIQCQVDSQVTMMFWYRQQPGQSLTLIATANQGSEATYESGFVIDKFPISRPNLTFSTLTVSNMSPEDSSIYLCSVAVQGVGTEAFFGQGTRLTVV.

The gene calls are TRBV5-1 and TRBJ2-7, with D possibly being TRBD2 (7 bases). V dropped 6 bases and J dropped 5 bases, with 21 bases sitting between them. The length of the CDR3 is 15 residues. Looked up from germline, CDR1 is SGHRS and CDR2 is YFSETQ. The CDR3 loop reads CASNPSFGGLNEQYF. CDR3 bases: TGCGCCAGCAACCCTTCGTTCGGGGGGCTGAACGAGCAGTACTTC.

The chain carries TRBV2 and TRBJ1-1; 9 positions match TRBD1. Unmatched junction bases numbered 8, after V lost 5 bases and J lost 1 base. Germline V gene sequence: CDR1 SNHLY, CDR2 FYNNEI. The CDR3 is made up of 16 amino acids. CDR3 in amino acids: CASSTDRGLGNTEAFF. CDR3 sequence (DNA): TGTGCCAGCAGTACGGACAGGGGCTTAGGGAACACTGAAGCTTTCTTT.

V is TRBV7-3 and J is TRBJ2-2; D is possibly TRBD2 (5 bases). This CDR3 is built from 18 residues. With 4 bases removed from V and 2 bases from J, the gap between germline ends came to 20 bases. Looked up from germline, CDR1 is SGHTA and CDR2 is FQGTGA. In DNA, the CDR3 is TGTGCCAGCAGCTCAAATCCAACGGGGTACAGAAACACCGGGGAGCTGTTTTTT. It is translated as CASSSNPTGYRNTGELFF.

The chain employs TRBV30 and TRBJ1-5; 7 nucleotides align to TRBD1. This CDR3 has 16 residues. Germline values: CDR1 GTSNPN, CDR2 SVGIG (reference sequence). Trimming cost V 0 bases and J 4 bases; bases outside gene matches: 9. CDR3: CAWSVQKGQINQPQHF. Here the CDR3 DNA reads TGTGCCTGGAGTGTACAAAAGGGACAGATAAATCAGCCCCAGCATTTT.

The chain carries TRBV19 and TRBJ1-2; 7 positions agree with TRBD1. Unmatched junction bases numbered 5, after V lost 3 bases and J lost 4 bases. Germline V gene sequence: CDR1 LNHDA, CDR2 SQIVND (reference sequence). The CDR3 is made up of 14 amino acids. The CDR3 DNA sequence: TGTGCCAGTAGTATCGGGGGACAGAGCTATGGCTACACCTTC. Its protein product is CASSIGGQSYGYTF.

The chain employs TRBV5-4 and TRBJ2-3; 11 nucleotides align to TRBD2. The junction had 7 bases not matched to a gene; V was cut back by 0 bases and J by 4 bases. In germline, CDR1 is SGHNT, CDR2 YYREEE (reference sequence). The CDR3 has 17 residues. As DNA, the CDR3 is TGTGCCAGCAGCTTGGGGAGACTAGCGGGATACTCAGATACGCAGTATTTT. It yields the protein CASSLGRLAGYSDTQYF.

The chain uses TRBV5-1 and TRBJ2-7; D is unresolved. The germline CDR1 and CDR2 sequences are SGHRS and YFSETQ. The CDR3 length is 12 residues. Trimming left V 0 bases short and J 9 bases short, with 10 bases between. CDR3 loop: CASSLEVGVQYF. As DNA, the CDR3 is TGCGCCAGCAGCTTGGAGGTGGGCGTGCAGTACTTC.

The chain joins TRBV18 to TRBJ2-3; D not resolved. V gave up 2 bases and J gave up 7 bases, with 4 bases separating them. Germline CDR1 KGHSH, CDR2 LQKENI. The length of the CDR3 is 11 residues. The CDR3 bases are TGTGCCAGCTCACCAGGGAATACGCAGTATTTT. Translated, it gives CASSPGNTQYF.

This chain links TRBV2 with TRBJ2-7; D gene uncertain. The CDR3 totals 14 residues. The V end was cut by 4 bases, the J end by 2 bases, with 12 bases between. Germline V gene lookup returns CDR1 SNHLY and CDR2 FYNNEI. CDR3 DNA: TGTGCCAGCAGTGTTCGGCAGGCAACCTACGAGCAGTACTTC. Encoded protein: CASSVRQATYEQYF.

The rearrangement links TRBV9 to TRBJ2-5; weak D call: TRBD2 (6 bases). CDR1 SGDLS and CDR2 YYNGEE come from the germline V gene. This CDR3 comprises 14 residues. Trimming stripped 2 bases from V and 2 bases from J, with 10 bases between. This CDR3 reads CASSVGTHQETQYF. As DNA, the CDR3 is TGTGCCAGCAGCGTCGGGACTCATCAAGAGACCCAGTACTTC.

CDR3 sequence: CASSYRQGATEAFF. DNA of the CDR3: TGTGCCAGCAGCTATAGACAGGGCGCCACTGAAGCTTTCTTT. This chain links TRBV2 with TRBJ1-1, with TRBD1 matching 7 bases. The V and J ends lost 6 bases and 4 bases, in that order; junction bases with no gene match: 8. This CDR3 contains 14 residues. Looked up from germline, CDR1 is SNHLY and CDR2 is FYNNEI.

The CDR3 here is CASSLASTVGANVLTF. Here the CDR3 DNA reads TGTGCCAGCAGCTTAGCGTCGACAGTTGGGGCCAACGTCCTGACTTTC. This chain links TRBV7-6 with TRBJ2-6; a weak D match, TRBD1 (5 bases). Germline loops: CDR1 SGHVS, CDR2 FNYEAQ. V lost 0 bases, J lost 3 bases, and 9 bases lay in between. The CDR3 loop spans 16 amino acids. The entire variable domain, with the rest obtained from reference TRBV7-6 and TRBJ2-6, is as follows: GAGVSQSPRYKVTKRGQDVALRCDPISGHVSLYWYRQALGQGPEFLTYFNYEAQQDKSGLPNDRFSAERPEGSISTLTIQRTEQRDSAMYRCASSLASTVGANVLTFGAGSRLTVL.